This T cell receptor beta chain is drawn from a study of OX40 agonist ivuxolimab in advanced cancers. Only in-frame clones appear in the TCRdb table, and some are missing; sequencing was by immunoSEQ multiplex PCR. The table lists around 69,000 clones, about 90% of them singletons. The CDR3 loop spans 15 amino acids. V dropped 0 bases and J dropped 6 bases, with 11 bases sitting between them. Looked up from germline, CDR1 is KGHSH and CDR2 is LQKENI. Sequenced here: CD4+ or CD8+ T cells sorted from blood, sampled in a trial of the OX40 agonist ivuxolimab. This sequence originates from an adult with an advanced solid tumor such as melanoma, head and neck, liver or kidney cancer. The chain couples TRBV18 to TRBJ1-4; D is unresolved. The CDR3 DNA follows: TGTGCCAGCTCACCACCCGGACGGGCGGATGAAAAACTGTTTTTT. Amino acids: CASSPPGRADEKLFF.